This T cell receptor (beta chain) is drawn from a study of blood T cell repertoires in COVID-19. Overall study: Samples of COVID-19 (acute and convalescent) were obtained from the United States, Italy and Spain. The analysed material was cDNA or gDNA that came from T cells, B-cell-depleted T cells, or PBMCs.

There are 11 residues in the CDR3. The V end was cut by 5 bases, the J end by 2 bases, with 4 bases between. CDR1 and CDR2 from the germline V gene are SNHLY and FYNNEI. The protocol was immunoSEQ multiplex PCR, while the TCRdb copy is restricted to in-frame clones and leaves out a portion. This sample yields 370,000 or so clones, of which 70% to 85% are seen a single time; more than 1% belongs to the top ten. Comments on this clone: The same CDR3 arises from other DNA sequences in this sample as well.

The receptor's source is a human donor with acute or convalescent COVID-19. The donor label of this sample is uncertain. What was sequenced was peripheral blood. V is TRBV2 and J is TRBJ2-7; D call uncertain. CDR3: CASSPTYEQYF. DNA for the CDR3: TGTGCCAGCAGTCCCACCTACGAGCAGTACTTC.